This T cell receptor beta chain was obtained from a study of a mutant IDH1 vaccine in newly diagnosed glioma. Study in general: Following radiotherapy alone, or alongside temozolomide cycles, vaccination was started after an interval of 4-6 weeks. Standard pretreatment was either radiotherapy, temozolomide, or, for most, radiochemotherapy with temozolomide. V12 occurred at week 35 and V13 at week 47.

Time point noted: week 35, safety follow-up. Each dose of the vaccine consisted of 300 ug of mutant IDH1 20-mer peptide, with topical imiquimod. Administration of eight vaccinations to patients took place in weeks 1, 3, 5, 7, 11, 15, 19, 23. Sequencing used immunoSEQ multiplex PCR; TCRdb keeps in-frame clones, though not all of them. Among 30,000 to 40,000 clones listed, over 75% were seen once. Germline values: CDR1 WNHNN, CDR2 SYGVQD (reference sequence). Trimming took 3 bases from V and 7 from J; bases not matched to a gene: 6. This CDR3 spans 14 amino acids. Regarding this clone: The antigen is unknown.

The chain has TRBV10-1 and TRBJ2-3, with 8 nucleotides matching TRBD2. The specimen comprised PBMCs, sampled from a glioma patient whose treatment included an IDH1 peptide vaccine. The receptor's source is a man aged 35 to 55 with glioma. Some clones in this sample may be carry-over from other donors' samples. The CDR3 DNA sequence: TGCGCCAGCAGTGACCTTCGGGGGGGAAATACGCAGTATTTT. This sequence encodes CASSDLRGGNTQYF.